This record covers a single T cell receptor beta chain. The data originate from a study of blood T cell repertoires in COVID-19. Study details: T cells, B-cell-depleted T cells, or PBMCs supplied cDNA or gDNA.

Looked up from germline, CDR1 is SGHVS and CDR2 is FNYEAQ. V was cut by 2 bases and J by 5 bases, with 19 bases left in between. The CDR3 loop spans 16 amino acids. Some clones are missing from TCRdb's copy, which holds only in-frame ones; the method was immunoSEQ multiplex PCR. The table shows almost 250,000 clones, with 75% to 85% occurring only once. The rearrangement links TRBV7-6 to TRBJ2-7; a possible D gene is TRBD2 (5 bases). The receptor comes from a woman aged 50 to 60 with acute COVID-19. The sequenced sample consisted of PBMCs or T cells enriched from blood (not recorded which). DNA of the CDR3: TGTGCCAGCAGCTTAATCGAGTCCGGGGTGGGTGACGAGCAGTACTTC. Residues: CASSLIESGVGDEQYF. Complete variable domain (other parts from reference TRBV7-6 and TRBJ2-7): GAGVSQSPRYKVTKRGQDVALRCDPISGHVSLYWYRQALGQGPEFLTYFNYEAQQDKSGLPNDRFSAERPEGSISTLTIQRTEQRDSAMYRCASSLIESGVGDEQYFGPGTRLTVT.